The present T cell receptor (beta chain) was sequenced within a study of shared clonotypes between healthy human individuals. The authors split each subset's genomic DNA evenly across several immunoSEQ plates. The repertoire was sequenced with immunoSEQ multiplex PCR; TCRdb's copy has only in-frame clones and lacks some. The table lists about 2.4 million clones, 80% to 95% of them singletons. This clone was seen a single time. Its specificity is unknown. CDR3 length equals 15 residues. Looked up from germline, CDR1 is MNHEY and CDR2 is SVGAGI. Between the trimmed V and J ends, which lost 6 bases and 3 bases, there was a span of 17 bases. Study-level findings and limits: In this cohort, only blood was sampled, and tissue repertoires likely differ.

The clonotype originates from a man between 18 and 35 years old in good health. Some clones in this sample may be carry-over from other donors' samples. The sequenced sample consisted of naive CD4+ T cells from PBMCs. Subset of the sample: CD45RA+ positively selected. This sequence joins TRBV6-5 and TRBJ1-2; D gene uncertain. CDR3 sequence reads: CASSSARIGDYGYTF. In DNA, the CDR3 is TGTGCCAGCAGCTCAGCCCGGATTGGGGACTATGGCTACACCTTC.